The present entry profiles one TCR beta chain with its context. This sample is drawn from a study of blood T cell repertoires in COVID-19. Trimming left V 9 bases short and J 3 bases short, with 17 bases between. CDR3 length equals 14 residues. Per the germline V gene, CDR1 is MDHEN and CDR2 is SYDVKM. Per the authors' pipeline: Reference gene primer amplification yielded estimated nucleated cell counts. Assay used: immunoSEQ multiplex PCR; TCRdb lists only in-frame clones, some missing. For V, J and clone size, that table is used; D and trimming come from the DNA. Found here are 190,000 or so clones, about 90% of them singletons; the top ten hold around 8.9%. Enrolled through a virtual design, the participants were between 18 and 89 years of age and came from about two dozen US areas. In assigning cohorts, the study relied on participant-reported clinical history. For recovered donors of Cohort 3, there were two negative PCRs, clearance, or symptom resolution.

This sequence joins TRBV28 and TRBJ1-2; perhaps TRBD1 as D (6 bases). The sample comprised PBMCs or T cells enriched from blood (not recorded which). This TCR derives from a woman aged 18-29 years who had recovered from COVID-19. CDR3 residues: CASLASGTYYGYTF. The CDR3 nucleotides are TGTGCCAGTTTAGCATCCGGGACATACTATGGCTACACCTTC.